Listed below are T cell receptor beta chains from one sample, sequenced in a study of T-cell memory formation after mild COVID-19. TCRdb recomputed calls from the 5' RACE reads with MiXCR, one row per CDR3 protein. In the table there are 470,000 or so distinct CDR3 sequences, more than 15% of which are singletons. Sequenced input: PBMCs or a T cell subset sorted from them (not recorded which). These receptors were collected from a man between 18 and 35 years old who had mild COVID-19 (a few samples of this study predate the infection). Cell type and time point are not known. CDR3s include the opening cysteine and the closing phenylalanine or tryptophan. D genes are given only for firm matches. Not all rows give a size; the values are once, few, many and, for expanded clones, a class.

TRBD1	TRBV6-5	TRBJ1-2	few	CASSYFDREGYTF	TGTGCCAGCAGTTACTTTGACAGGGAAGGCTACACCTTC
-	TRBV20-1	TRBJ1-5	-	CSARHGQPQHF	TGCAGTGCTAGACACGGTCAGCCCCAGCATTTT
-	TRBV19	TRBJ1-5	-	CASSIHPVYRESNQPQHF	TGTGCCAGTAGTATACACCCTGTTTACAGGGAAAGCAATCAGCCCCAGCATTTT
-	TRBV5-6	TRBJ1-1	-	CASSLSSEALF	TGTGCCAGCAGCCTGAGTTCTGAAGCTTTATTT
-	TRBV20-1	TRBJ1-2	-	CSDTFAGIDYGYTF	TGCAGTGATACTTTCGCGGGAATTGACTATGGCTACACCTTC
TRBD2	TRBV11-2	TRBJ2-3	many	CASSPRTSGGAGDTQYF	TGTGCCAGCAGCCCCCGGACTAGCGGGGGGGCGGGGGATACGCAGTATTTT
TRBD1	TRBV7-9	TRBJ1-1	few	CASSGRDRGRAFF	TGTGCCAGCAGCGGCCGGGACAGGGGGAGAGCTTTCTTT
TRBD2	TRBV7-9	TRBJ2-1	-	CASSPGFGGAENEQFF	TGTGCCAGCAGCCCCGGTTTCGGGGGGGCGGAGAATGAGCAGTTCTTC
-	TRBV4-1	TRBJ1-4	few	CASSQDPLPREKLFF	TGCGCCAGCAGCCAGGACCCCCTCCCCCGGGAAAAACTGTTTTTT
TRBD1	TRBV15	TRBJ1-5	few	CATGTQGVKKPQHF	TGTGCCACCGGAACCCAGGGGGTCAAGAAGCCCCAGCATTTT
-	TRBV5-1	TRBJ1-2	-	CASSYGREGYGYTF	TGCGCCAGCAGCTATGGGAGGGAAGGCTATGGCTACACCTTC
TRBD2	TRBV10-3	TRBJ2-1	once	CAIGLASYNEQFF	TGTGCCATCGGACTAGCCTCCTACAATGAGCAGTTCTTC
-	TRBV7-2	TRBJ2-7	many	CASSRYYEQYF	TGTGCCAGCAGCCGATACTACGAGCAGTACTTC
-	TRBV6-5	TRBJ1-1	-	CASSYGTGTEAFF	TGTGCCAGCAGTTACGGTACAGGGACTGAAGCTTTCTTT
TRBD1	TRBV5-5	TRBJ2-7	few	CASSSTGTGYSYEQYF	TGTGCCAGCAGCTCGACCGGGACAGGCTACTCCTACGAGCAGTACTTC
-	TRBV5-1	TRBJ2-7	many	CASSLGDANFYEQYF	TGCGCCAGCAGCTTGGGGGACGCCAACTTCTACGAGCAGTACTTC
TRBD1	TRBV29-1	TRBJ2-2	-	CSVDLTGITGELFF	TGCAGCGTCGACTTGACAGGGATTACCGGGGAGCTGTTTTTT
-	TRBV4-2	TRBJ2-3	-	CASSRDSSVRTDTQYF	TGTGCCAGCAGCCGAGATTCCTCAGTTCGCACAGATACGCAGTATTTT
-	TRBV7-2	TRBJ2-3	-	CASSRSGPDTQYF	TGTGCCAGCAGCCGCTCAGGGCCAGATACGCAGTATTTT
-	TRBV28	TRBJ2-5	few	CASSPRTGGYQETQYF	TGTGCCAGCAGTCCACGGACAGGAGGGTACCAAGAGACCCAGTACTTC